This TCR beta chain was obtained from a study of glioma-infiltrating T cells. Points from the study as a whole: Tissue and blood shared very few CDR3 sequences. Gliomas, especially low-grade, showed above-expected tissue-blood divergence; non-neoplastic patients showed below.

In regard to this clonotype: Its antigen is as yet unknown.

Germline V lookup: CDR1 ENHRY, CDR2 SYGVKD. Trimming took off 0 bases at V and 7 bases at J, with 7 bases between the two ends. The CDR3 is 12 amino acids. Amplification of TCR alpha and beta CDR3 regions from RNA used iRepertoire nested multiplex PCR. Input was roughly 85-450 ng of tissue mRNA or PBMC total RNA. TCRdb re-called the multiplex PCR reads with MiXCR, one entry per CDR3 protein. This repertoire shows approximately 190,000 distinct CDR3 sequences, roughly 32% found once; its top ten account for around 20%. Sequences were obtained from glioma tissue, nonneoplastic brain tissue, or PBMCs (not recorded which). This clonotype was sampled from a human donor with low-grade glioma or glioblastoma, undergoing nonglioma brain surgery, or in good health (not recorded which). The chain recombines TRBV10-3 with TRBJ2-7, with D unresolved. The DNA for the CDR3 is TGTGCCATCAGTGAGTCTTACGGTGAGCAGTACTTC. It specifies CAISESYGEQYF.